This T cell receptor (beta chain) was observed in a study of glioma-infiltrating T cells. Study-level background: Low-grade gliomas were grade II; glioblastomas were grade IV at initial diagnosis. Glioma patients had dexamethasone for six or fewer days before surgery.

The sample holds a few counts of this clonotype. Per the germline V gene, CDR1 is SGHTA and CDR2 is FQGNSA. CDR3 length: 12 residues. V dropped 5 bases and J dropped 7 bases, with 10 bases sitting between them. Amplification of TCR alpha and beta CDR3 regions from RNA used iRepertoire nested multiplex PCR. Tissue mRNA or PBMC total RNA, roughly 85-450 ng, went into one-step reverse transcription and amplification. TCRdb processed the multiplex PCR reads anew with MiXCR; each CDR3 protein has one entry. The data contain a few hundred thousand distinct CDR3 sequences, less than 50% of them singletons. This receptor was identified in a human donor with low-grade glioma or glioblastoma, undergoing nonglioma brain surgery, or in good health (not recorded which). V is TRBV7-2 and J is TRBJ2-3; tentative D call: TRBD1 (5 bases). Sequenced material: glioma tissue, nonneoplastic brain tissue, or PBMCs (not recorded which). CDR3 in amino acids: CASSPPGNTQYF. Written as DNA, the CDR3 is TGTGCCAGCAGCCCCCCAGGGAATACGCAGTATTTT.